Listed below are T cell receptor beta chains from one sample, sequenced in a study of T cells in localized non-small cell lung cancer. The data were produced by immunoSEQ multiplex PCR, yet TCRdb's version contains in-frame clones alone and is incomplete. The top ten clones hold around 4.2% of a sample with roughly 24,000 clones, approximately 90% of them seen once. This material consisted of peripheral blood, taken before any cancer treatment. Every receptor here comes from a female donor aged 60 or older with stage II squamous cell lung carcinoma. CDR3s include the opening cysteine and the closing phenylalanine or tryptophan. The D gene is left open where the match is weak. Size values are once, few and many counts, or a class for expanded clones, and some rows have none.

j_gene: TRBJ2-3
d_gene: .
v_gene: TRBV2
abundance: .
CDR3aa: CASGPFTDGTQYF
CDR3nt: TGTGCCAGCGGACCCTTTACGGATGGTACGCAGTATTTT

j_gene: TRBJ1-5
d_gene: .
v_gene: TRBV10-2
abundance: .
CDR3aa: CASREGLSNQPQHF
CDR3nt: TGCGCCAGCAGGGAGGGCCTTAGCAATCAGCCCCAGCATTTT

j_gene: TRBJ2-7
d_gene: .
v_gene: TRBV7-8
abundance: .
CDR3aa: CASSHRVGSGLGEQYF
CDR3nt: TGTGCCAGCAGCCACCGGGTCGGGTCAGGGTTAGGCGAGCAGTACTTC

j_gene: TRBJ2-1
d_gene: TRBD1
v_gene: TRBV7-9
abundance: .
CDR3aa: CASSVGTGGYEQFF
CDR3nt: TGTGCCAGCAGCGTCGGGACAGGGGGCTATGAGCAGTTCTTC

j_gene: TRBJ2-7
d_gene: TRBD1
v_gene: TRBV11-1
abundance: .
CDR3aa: CASSLGITGGYEQYF
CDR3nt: TGTGCCAGCAGCTTAGGAATAACAGGGGGATACGAGCAGTACTTC

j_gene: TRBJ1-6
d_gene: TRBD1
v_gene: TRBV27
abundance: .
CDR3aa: CASSPGTGSYNSPLHF
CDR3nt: TGTGCCAGCAGCCCCGGGACAGGGTCCTATAATTCACCCCTCCACTTT

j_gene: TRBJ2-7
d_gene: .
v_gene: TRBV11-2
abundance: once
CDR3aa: CASSLVGTSYEQYF
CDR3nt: TGTGCCAGCAGCTTAGTGGGCACCTCCTACGAGCAGTACTTC

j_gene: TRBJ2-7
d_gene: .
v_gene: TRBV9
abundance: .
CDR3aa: CASSEAGGRSSYEQYF
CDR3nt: TGTGCCAGCAGCGAGGCAGGGGGGAGGTCCTCCTACGAGCAGTACTTC

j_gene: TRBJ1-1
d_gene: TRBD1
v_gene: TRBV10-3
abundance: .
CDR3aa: CAISVQGRDTEAFF
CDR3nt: TGTGCCATCAGTGTACAGGGGCGAGACACTGAAGCTTTCTTT

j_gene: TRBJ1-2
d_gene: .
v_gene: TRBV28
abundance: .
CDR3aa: CASQNGANYGYTF
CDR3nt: TGTGCCAGCCAAAACGGAGCTAACTATGGCTACACCTTC

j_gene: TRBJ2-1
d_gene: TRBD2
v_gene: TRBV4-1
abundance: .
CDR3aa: CASSQGVLAGVNNEQFF
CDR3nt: TGCGCCAGCAGCCAAGGTGTACTAGCGGGAGTAAACAATGAGCAGTTCTTC

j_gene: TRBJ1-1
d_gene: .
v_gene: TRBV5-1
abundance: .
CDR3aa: CASSWGQNTEAFF
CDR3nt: TGCGCCAGCAGCTGGGGACAGAACACTGAAGCTTTCTTT

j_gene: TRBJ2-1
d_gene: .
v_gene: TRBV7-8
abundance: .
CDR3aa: CATSGGGGADEQFF
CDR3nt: TGTGCCACCTCCGGAGGGGGGGGAGCGGATGAGCAGTTCTTC

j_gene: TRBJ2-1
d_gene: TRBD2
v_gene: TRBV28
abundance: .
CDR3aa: CASSSGAGGFNEQFF
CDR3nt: TGTGCCAGCAGTTCCGGAGCGGGGGGGTTCAATGAGCAGTTCTTC

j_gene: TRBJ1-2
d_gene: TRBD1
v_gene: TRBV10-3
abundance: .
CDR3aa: CAISVGTGASGGYTF
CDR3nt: TGTGCCATCAGTGTTGGGACAGGGGCCTCGGGTGGCTACACCTTC

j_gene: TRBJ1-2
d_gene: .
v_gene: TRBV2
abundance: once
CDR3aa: CASRGGTNLNYGYTF
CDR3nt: TGTGCCAGCAGAGGGGGTACAAACCTTAACTATGGCTACACCTTC

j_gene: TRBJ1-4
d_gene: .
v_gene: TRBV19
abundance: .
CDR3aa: CASSIWGTDEKLFF
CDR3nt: TGTGCCAGTAGCATCTGGGGGACCGACGAAAAACTGTTTTTT

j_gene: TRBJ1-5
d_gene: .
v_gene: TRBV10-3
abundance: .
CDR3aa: CAISEEGDVQPQHF
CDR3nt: TGTGCCATCAGTGAGGAGGGGGACGTTCAGCCCCAGCATTTT

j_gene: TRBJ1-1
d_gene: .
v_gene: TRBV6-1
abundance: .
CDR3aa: CASSREVAEAFF
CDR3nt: TGTGCCAGCAGTCGGGAAGTAGCTGAAGCTTTCTTT

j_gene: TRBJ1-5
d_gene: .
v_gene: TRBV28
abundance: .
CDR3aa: CASTRHGGGSNQPQHF
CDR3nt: TGTGCCAGCACCCGCCACGGAGGAGGTAGCAATCAGCCCCAGCATTTT

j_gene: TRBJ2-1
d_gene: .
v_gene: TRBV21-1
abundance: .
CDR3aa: CASSNPGNEQFF
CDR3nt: TGTGCCAGCAGCAATCCTGGGAATGAGCAGTTCTTC

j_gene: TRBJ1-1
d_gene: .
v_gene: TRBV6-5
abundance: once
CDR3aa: CASRGYAEAFF
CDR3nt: TGTGCCAGCAGGGGGTACGCTGAAGCTTTCTTT

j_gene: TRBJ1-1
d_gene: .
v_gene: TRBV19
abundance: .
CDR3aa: CASSSRGGGSNTEAFF
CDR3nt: TGTGCCAGTAGTAGCAGGGGAGGTGGGTCGAACACTGAAGCTTTCTTT

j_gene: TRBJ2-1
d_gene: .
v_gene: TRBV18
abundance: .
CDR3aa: CASSPLGQIHNEQFF
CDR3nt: TGTGCCAGCTCACCACTGGGACAAATCCACAATGAGCAGTTCTTC

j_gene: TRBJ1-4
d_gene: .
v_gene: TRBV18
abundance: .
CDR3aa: CASSPREGEKLFF
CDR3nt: TGTGCCAGCTCACCCCGCGAGGGGGAAAAACTGTTTTTT

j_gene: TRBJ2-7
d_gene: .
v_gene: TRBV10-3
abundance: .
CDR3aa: CAISDGFYEQYF
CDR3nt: TGTGCCATCAGTGACGGCTTCTACGAGCAGTACTTC

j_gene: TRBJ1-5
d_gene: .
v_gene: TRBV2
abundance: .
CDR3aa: CASSWGEQQPQHF
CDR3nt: TGTGCCAGCAGTTGGGGGGAGCAACAGCCCCAGCATTTT

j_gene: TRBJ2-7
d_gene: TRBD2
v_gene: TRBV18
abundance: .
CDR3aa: CASSPSLSQLAGGVYEQYF
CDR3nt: TGTGCCAGCTCACCATCCCTATCCCAACTAGCGGGAGGGGTGTACGAGCAGTACTTC

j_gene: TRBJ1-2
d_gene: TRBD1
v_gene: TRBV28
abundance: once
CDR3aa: CASRPGQGSGYTF
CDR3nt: TGTGCCAGCAGGCCGGGACAGGGATCTGGCTACACCTTC

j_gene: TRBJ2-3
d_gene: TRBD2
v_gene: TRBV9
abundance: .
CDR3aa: CASSVAAGDSTDTQYF
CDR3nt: TGTGCCAGCAGCGTAGCGGCGGGGGATAGCACAGATACGCAGTATTTT

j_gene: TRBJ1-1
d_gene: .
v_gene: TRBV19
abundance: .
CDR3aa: CASKNTGQTTEAFF
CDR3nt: TGTGCCAGCAAAAACACAGGGCAGACCACTGAAGCTTTCTTT

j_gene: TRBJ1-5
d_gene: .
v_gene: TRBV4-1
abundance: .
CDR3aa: CASSQLLGGNQPQHF
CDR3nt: TGCGCCAGCAGCCAACTATTGGGGGGAAATCAGCCCCAGCATTTT

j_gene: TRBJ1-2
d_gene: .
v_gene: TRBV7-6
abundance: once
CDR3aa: CASSLGQPNYGYTF
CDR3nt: TGTGCCAGCAGCTTAGGACAGCCTAACTATGGCTACACCTTC

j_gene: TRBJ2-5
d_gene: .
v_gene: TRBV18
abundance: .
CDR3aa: CASSRTGGTETQYF
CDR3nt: TGTGCCAGCTCACGGACGGGGGGCACGGAGACCCAGTACTTC

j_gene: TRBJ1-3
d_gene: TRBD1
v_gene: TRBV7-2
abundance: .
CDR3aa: CASSLGQTGNTIYF
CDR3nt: TGTGCCAGCAGCTTGGGACAGACGGGAAACACCATATATTTT

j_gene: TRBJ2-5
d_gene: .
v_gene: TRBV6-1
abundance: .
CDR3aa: CASSEILVSETQYF
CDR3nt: TGTGCCAGCAGTGAGATACTAGTGTCAGAGACCCAGTACTTC

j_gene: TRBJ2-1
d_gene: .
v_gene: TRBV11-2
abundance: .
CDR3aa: CASSFPGGGAEQFF
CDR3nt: TGTGCCAGCAGCTTCCCAGGGGGGGGAGCTGAGCAGTTCTTC

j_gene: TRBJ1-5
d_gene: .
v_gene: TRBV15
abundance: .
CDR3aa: CASFDGLPNQPQHF
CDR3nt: TGTGCCAGTTTTGACGGGTTACCAAATCAGCCCCAGCATTTT

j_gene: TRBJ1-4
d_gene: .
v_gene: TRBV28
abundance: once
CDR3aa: CASSRLEKLFF
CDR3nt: TGTGCCAGCAGCCGACTCGAAAAACTGTTTTTT

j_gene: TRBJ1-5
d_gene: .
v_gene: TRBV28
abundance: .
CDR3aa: CASSLLGWQPQHF
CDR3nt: TGTGCCAGCAGTTTACTGGGTTGGCAGCCCCAGCATTTT

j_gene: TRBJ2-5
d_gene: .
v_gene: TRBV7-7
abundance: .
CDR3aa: CASSLAGQGQETQYF
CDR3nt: TGTGCTAGCAGCTTAGCGGGACAGGGTCAAGAGACCCAGTACTTC

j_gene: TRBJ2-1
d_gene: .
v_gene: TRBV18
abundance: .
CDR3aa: CASSPPGVGNEQFF
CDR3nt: TGTGCCAGCTCACCACCGGGAGTAGGGAATGAGCAGTTCTTC

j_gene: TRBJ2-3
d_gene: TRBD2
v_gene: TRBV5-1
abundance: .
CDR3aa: CASSARTSGSDTQYF
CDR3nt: TGCGCCAGCAGCGCACGGACTAGCGGGTCAGATACGCAGTATTTT

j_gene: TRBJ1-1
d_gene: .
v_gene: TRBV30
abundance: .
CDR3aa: CAWSVGRGRSEAFF
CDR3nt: TGTGCCTGGAGTGTAGGAAGAGGGAGGTCTGAAGCTTTCTTT

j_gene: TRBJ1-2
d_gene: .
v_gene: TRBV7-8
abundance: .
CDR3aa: CASSLGAGGPLYGYTF
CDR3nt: TGTGCCAGCAGCTTAGGGGCTGGGGGACCTCTCTATGGCTACACCTTC

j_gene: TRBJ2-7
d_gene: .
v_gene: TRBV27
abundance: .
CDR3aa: CASSLFSDPSGNSYEQYF
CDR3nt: TGTGCCAGCAGTTTATTTTCCGACCCGTCGGGGAATTCCTACGAGCAGTACTTC

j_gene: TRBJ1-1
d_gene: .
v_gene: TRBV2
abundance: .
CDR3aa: CASRPTANTEAFF
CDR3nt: TGTGCCAGCAGACCGACAGCGAACACTGAAGCTTTCTTT

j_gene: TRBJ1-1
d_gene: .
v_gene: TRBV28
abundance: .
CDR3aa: CASRVSSTEAFF
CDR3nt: TGTGCCTCTAGAGTGAGCTCTACTGAAGCTTTCTTT

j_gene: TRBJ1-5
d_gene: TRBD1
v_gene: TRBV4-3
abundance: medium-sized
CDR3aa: CASSQDYRGSNQPQHF
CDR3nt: TGCGCCAGCAGCCAAGATTACAGGGGAAGCAATCAGCCCCAGCATTTT

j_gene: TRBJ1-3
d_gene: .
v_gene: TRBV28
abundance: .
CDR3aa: CASSPTGPGNTIYF
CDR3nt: TGTGCCAGCAGTCCTACTGGGCCTGGAAACACCATATATTTT

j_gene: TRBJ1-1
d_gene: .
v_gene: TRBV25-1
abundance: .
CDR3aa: CASSFAGSTEAFF
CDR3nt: TGTGCCAGCAGTTTCGCAGGATCCACTGAAGCTTTCTTT

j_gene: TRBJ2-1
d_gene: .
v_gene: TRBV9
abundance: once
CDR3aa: CASSVGSGLFNEQFF
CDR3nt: TGTGCCAGCAGCGTAGGATCCGGACTATTCAATGAGCAGTTCTTC

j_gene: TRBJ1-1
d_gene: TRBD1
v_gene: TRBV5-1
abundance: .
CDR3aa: CASSLDRAGSTEAFF
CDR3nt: TGCGCCAGCAGCTTAGACAGGGCCGGGAGCACTGAAGCTTTCTTT

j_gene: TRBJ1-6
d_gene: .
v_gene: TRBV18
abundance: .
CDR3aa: CASSPLPKGNSPLHF
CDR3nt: TGTGCCAGCTCACCACTACCTAAAGGGAATTCACCCCTCCACTTT

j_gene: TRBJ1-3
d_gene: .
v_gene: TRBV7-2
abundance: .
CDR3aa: CASSLGAGASRIVGNTIYF
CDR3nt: TGTGCCAGCAGCTTAGGAGCTGGGGCCAGCCGAATCGTCGGAAACACCATATATTTT